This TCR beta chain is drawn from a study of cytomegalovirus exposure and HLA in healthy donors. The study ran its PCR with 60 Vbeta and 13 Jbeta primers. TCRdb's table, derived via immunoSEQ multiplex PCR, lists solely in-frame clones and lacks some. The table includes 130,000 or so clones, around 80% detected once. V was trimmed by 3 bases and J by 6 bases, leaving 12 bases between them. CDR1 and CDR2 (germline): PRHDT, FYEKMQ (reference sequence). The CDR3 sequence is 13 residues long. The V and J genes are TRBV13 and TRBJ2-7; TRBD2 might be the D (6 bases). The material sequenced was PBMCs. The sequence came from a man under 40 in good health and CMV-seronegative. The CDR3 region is CASSLRGTGEQYF. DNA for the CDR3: TGTGCCAGCAGCTTGCGCGGGACCGGCGAGCAGTACTTC.